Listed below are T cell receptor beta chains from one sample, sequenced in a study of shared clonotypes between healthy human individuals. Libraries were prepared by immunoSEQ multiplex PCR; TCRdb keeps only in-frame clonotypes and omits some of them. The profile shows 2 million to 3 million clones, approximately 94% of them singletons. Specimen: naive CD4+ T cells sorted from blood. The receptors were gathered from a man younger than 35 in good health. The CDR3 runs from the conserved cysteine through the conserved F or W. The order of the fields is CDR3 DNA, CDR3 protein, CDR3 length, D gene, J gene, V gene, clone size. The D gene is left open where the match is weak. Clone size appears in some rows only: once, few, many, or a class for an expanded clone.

CDR3 DNA: TGCGCCAGCAGTACAGTCACTTCAATGAATTCACCCCTCCACTTT
CDR3 protein: CASSTVTSMNSPLHF
CDR3 length: 15
D gene: NA
J gene: TRBJ1-6
V gene: TRBV5-1
clone size: NA

CDR3 DNA: TGTGCCAGCAGTCAACAAGAGGGGTTGGGAAACACCATATATTTT
CDR3 protein: CASSQQEGLGNTIYF
CDR3 length: 15
D gene: NA
J gene: TRBJ1-3
V gene: TRBV6-6
clone size: NA

CDR3 DNA: TGTGCCATCAGTGATAGACAGGGGGAGAGGGGCTACGAGCAGTACTTC
CDR3 protein: CAISDRQGERGYEQYF
CDR3 length: 16
D gene: TRBD1
J gene: TRBJ2-7
V gene: TRBV10-3
clone size: NA

CDR3 DNA: TGTGCCAGCACGTATGTGACAGGGAATCAGCCCCAGCATTTT
CDR3 protein: CASTYVTGNQPQHF
CDR3 length: 14
D gene: TRBD1
J gene: TRBJ1-5
V gene: TRBV6-5
clone size: NA

CDR3 DNA: TGTGCCAGCAGTTCATTGGAGACCCAGTACTTC
CDR3 protein: CASSSLETQYF
CDR3 length: 11
D gene: NA
J gene: TRBJ2-5
V gene: TRBV6-5
clone size: once

CDR3 DNA: TGTGCCAGCTCACCAGGCAGTAGAACCGGGGAGCTGTTTTTT
CDR3 protein: CASSPGSRTGELFF
CDR3 length: 14
D gene: NA
J gene: TRBJ2-2
V gene: TRBV18
clone size: NA

CDR3 DNA: TGCGCCAGCAGCAGGACCGGGACAGGGGATCCTGGGGCCAACGTCCTGACTTTC
CDR3 protein: CASSRTGTGDPGANVLTF
CDR3 length: 18
D gene: TRBD1
J gene: TRBJ2-6
V gene: TRBV5-1
clone size: NA

CDR3 DNA: TGTGCCAGCAGCTCGGTGGGGAGCGGGTCCTACGAGACCCAGTACTTC
CDR3 protein: CASSSVGSGSYETQYF
CDR3 length: 16
D gene: NA
J gene: TRBJ2-5
V gene: TRBV7-2
clone size: NA

CDR3 DNA: TGTGCCAGCAGCCGAGGGACAGGGACCTATGGCTACACCTTC
CDR3 protein: CASSRGTGTYGYTF
CDR3 length: 14
D gene: TRBD1
J gene: TRBJ1-2
V gene: TRBV6-5
clone size: NA

CDR3 DNA: TGTGCCAGCAGCCTGGACAGGCCTAGCAATCAGCCCCAGCATTTT
CDR3 protein: CASSLDRPSNQPQHF
CDR3 length: 15
D gene: TRBD1
J gene: TRBJ1-5
V gene: TRBV6-6
clone size: NA

CDR3 DNA: TGTGCCAGCAGTAGACCTGGGGCCAACGTCCTGACTTTC
CDR3 protein: CASSRPGANVLTF
CDR3 length: 13
D gene: NA
J gene: TRBJ2-6
V gene: TRBV7-8
clone size: NA

CDR3 DNA: TGTGCCAGCCGCTTCACGGGACGGGCGCCGGACACCGGGGAGCTGTTTTTT
CDR3 protein: CASRFTGRAPDTGELFF
CDR3 length: 17
D gene: NA
J gene: TRBJ2-2
V gene: TRBV25-1
clone size: NA

CDR3 DNA: TGTGCCAGCAGCCCCCAGGGTCAAGCAGATACGCAGTATTTT
CDR3 protein: CASSPQGQADTQYF
CDR3 length: 14
D gene: NA
J gene: TRBJ2-3
V gene: TRBV11-3
clone size: NA

CDR3 DNA: TGTGCCAGCAGCCAGACAGGGGGATCTAGCACAGATACGCAGTATTTT
CDR3 protein: CASSQTGGSSTDTQYF
CDR3 length: 16
D gene: TRBD1
J gene: TRBJ2-3
V gene: TRBV7-9
clone size: NA

CDR3 DNA: TGCGCCAGCAGTGAGTCCCCTGACAGTCCGGATACGCAGTATTTT
CDR3 protein: CASSESPDSPDTQYF
CDR3 length: 15
D gene: NA
J gene: TRBJ2-3
V gene: TRBV10-1
clone size: NA

CDR3 DNA: TGTGCCAGCAGTTCCGTGGGAAGCAATCAGCCCCAGCATTTT
CDR3 protein: CASSSVGSNQPQHF
CDR3 length: 14
D gene: NA
J gene: TRBJ1-5
V gene: TRBV2
clone size: NA

CDR3 DNA: TGCGCCAGCAGCTCACAGGGGAGCACAGATACGCAGTATTTT
CDR3 protein: CASSSQGSTDTQYF
CDR3 length: 14
D gene: TRBD1
J gene: TRBJ2-3
V gene: TRBV5-1
clone size: once

CDR3 DNA: TGTGCCAGCAGTGACGCCAGGAGGTCCTACGAGCAGTACTTC
CDR3 protein: CASSDARRSYEQYF
CDR3 length: 14
D gene: NA
J gene: TRBJ2-7
V gene: TRBV6-4
clone size: NA

CDR3 DNA: TGTGCCATCTCCTCTAGCGGGAGCTATACAGATACGCAGTATTTT
CDR3 protein: CAISSSGSYTDTQYF
CDR3 length: 15
D gene: TRBD2
J gene: TRBJ2-3
V gene: TRBV10-3
clone size: NA

CDR3 DNA: TGTGCCAGCCGAGAAACAGGGGGAGGCAAAAACATTCAGTACTTC
CDR3 protein: CASRETGGGKNIQYF
CDR3 length: 15
D gene: TRBD1
J gene: TRBJ2-4
V gene: TRBV19
clone size: NA

CDR3 DNA: TGTGCCAGCAGTTCCTATGGAGGGGAGGGTCAGCCCCAGCATTTT
CDR3 protein: CASSSYGGEGQPQHF
CDR3 length: 15
D gene: NA
J gene: TRBJ1-5
V gene: TRBV7-9
clone size: few

CDR3 DNA: TGTGCCAGCTCCGTACAACGACGGGCGGGAGACGGGGAGCAGTTCTTC
CDR3 protein: CASSVQRRAGDGEQFF
CDR3 length: 16
D gene: TRBD2
J gene: TRBJ2-1
V gene: TRBV18
clone size: NA

CDR3 DNA: TGTGCCAGCAGCACGGGGACAGGCAATCAGCCCCAGCATTTT
CDR3 protein: CASSTGTGNQPQHF
CDR3 length: 14
D gene: TRBD1
J gene: TRBJ1-5
V gene: TRBV6-1
clone size: NA

CDR3 DNA: TGTGCCAGCAGCCCTCAGACAGGGGTGACCAACGAGCAGTACTTC
CDR3 protein: CASSPQTGVTNEQYF
CDR3 length: 15
D gene: TRBD1
J gene: TRBJ2-7
V gene: TRBV7-3
clone size: NA

CDR3 DNA: TGTGCCAGCAGAACAGGGGGCGCGAACACCGGGGAGCTGTTTTTT
CDR3 protein: CASRTGGANTGELFF
CDR3 length: 15
D gene: TRBD1
J gene: TRBJ2-2
V gene: TRBV28
clone size: NA

CDR3 DNA: TGTGCCAGCAGCCAGGGCGACTACTCTGGAAACACCATATATTTT
CDR3 protein: CASSQGDYSGNTIYF
CDR3 length: 15
D gene: NA
J gene: TRBJ1-3
V gene: TRBV14
clone size: NA

CDR3 DNA: TGTGCCAGCAAAATAGGTCAGGGTTATGGGGAGCAGTACTTC
CDR3 protein: CASKIGQGYGEQYF
CDR3 length: 14
D gene: NA
J gene: TRBJ2-7
V gene: TRBV6-6
clone size: NA

CDR3 DNA: TGTGCCAGCAGCAAAGGGGGGGCTTACAATGAGCAGTTCTTC
CDR3 protein: CASSKGGAYNEQFF
CDR3 length: 14
D gene: NA
J gene: TRBJ2-1
V gene: TRBV21-1
clone size: once

CDR3 DNA: TGTGCCAGCAGCCCCGGACTAGCGGGAGTCACCGGGGAGCTGTTTTTT
CDR3 protein: CASSPGLAGVTGELFF
CDR3 length: 16
D gene: TRBD2
J gene: TRBJ2-2
V gene: TRBV7-2
clone size: NA

CDR3 DNA: TGTGCCACCGGACGGCCTAGCGGGGGTCAAGAGACCCAGTACTTC
CDR3 protein: CATGRPSGGQETQYF
CDR3 length: 15
D gene: TRBD2
J gene: TRBJ2-5
V gene: TRBV6-5
clone size: NA

CDR3 DNA: TGTGCCAGCTCACCACCAACGAATATGAATGAGCAGTTCTTC
CDR3 protein: CASSPPTNMNEQFF
CDR3 length: 14
D gene: NA
J gene: TRBJ2-1
V gene: TRBV18
clone size: NA

CDR3 DNA: TGTGCCAGCAGCGAACGTTCAGCGACCTACGAGCAGTACTTC
CDR3 protein: CASSERSATYEQYF
CDR3 length: 14
D gene: NA
J gene: TRBJ2-7
V gene: TRBV5-6
clone size: NA

CDR3 DNA: TGCGCCAGCAGGGCCGGGACCCGCGGGGATACGCAGTATTTT
CDR3 protein: CASRAGTRGDTQYF
CDR3 length: 14
D gene: NA
J gene: TRBJ2-3
V gene: TRBV10-2
clone size: NA

CDR3 DNA: TGTGCCAGCAGTTACTCAGGCGGCCCCCTAGATACGCAGTATTTT
CDR3 protein: CASSYSGGPLDTQYF
CDR3 length: 15
D gene: NA
J gene: TRBJ2-3
V gene: TRBV6-5
clone size: NA

CDR3 DNA: TGTGCCAGTAGTCTCTTCTGGGGGGACACCGGGTCCAAAAACATTCAGTACTTC
CDR3 protein: CASSLFWGDTGSKNIQYF
CDR3 length: 18
D gene: NA
J gene: TRBJ2-4
V gene: TRBV19
clone size: NA